This T cell receptor beta chain emerged from a study of blood T cell repertoires in COVID-19. Study summary: Cohort 3 recovery required two negative PCRs, clearance, or symptom resolution. Samples representing acute and convalescent COVID-19 were sourced from the United States, Italy and Spain.

The cohort comprised adults aged roughly 18 to 95 years residing in 24 US areas. Participants were placed into cohorts based on the clinical history they reported. Germline V gene lookup returns CDR1 LNHDA and CDR2 SQIVND (reference sequence). Trimming pared 3 bases from V and 3 bases from J, leaving 11 bases between. This CDR3 is built from 14 residues. The assay was immunoSEQ multiplex PCR, and TCRdb's table has in-frame clones only and misses some. The sample has over 110,000 clones, 84% seen once. This chain uses TRBV19 with TRBJ1-2; D gene ambiguous. This TCR derives from a man between 45 and 60 years old in a cohort exposed to, infected with or recovered from COVID-19 (not recorded which). Sequenced sample: PBMCs or T cells enriched from blood (not recorded which). The CDR3 DNA is TGTGCCAGTAGTATCGGGGTGTCCGACTATGGCTACACCTTC. It yields the protein CASSIGVSDYGYTF.